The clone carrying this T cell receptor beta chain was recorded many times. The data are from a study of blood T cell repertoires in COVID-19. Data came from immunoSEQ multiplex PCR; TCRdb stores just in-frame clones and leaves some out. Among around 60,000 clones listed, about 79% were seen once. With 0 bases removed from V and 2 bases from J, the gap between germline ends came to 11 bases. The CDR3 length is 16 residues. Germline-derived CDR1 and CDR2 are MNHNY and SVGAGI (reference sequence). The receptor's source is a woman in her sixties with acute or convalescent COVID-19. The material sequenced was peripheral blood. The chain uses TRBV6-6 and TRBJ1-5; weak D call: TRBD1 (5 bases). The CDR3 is CASSYSVQTGNQPQHF. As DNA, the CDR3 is TGTGCCAGCAGTTACTCGGTCCAGACAGGCAATCAGCCCCAGCATTTT.